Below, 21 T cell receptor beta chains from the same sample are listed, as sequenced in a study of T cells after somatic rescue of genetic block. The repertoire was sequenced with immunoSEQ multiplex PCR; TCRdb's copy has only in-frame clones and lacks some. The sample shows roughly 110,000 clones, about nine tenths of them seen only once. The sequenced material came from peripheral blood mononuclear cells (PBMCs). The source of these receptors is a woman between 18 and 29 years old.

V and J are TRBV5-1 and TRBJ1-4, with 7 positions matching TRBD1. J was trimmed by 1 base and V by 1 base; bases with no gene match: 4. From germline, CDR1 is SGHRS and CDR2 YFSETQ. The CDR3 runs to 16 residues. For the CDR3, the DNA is TGCGCCAGCAGCTTGTTGGGGGACAGAACTAATGAAAAACTGTTTTTT. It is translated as CASSLLGDRTNEKLFF.

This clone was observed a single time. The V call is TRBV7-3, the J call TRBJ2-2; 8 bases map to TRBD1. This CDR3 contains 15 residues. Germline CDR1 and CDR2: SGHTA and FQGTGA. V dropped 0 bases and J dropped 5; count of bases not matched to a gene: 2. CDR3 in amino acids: CASSLTRDRTGELFF. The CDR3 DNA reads TGTGCCAGCAGCTTAACTCGGGACAGGACCGGGGAGCTGTTTTTT.

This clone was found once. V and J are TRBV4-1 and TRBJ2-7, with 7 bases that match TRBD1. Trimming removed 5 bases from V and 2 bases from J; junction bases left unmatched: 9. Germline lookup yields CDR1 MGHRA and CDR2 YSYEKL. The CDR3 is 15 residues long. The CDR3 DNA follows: TGCGCCAGCAGCTACCGGGACAGAAACACCTACGAGCAGTACTTC. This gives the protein CASSYRDRNTYEQYF.

The CDR3 coding sequence is TGTGCCAGCAGCCCTAGGGGGGGCGCTAACTATGGCTACACCTTC. It codes for CASSPRGGANYGYTF. The gene calls are TRBV7-9 and TRBJ1-2; D possibly corresponds to TRBD1 (6 bases). The V end was cut by 5 bases, the J end by 0 bases, with 13 bases between. Germline V lookup: CDR1 SEHNR, CDR2 FQNEAQ (reference sequence). This CDR3 comprises 15 residues.

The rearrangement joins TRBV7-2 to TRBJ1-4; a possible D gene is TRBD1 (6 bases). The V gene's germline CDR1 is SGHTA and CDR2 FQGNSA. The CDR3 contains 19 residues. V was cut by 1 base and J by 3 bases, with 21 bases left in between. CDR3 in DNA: TGTGCCAGCAGCTTAGTGGGATCGGGGGGCGCGGGATCTAATGAAAAACTGTTTTTT. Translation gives CASSLVGSGGAGSNEKLFF.

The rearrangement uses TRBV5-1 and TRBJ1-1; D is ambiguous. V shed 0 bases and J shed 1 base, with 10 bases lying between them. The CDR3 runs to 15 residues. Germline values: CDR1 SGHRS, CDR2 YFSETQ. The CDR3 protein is CASSLVAIKNTEAFF. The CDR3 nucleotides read TGCGCCAGCAGCTTGGTCGCCATAAAGAACACTGAAGCTTTCTTT.

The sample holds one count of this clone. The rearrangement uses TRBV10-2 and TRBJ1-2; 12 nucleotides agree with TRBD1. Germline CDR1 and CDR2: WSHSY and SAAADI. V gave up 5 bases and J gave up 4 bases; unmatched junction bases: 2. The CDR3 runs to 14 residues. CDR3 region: CASSTGQGAYGYTF. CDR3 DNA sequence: TGCGCCAGCAGTACGGGACAGGGGGCCTATGGCTACACCTTC.

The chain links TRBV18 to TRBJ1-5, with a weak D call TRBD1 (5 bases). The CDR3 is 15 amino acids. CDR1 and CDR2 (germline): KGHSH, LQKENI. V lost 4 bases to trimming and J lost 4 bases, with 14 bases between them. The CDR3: CASSLARGGNQPQHF. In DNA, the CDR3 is TGTGCCAGCTCACTGGCCCGCGGGGGAAATCAGCCCCAGCATTTT.

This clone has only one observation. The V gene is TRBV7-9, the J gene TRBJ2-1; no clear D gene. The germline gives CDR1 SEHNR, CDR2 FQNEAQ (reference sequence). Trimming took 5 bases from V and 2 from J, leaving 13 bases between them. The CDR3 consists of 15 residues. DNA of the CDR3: TGTGCCAGCAGCCCCCCGTGGTCTCCCTACAATGAGCAGTTCTTC. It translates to CASSPPWSPYNEQFF.

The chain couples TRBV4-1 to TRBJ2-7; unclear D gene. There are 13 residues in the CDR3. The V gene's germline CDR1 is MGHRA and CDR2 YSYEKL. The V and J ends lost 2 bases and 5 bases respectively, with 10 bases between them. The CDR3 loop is CASSQWGKNEQYF. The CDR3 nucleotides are TGCGCCAGCAGCCAATGGGGTAAGAACGAGCAGTACTTC.

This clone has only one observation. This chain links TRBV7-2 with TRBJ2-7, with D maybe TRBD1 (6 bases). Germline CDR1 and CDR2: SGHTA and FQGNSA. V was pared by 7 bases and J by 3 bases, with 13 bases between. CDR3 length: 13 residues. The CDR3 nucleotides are TGTGCCAGCACCTATTCGGGACACTACGAGCAGTACTTC. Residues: CASTYSGHYEQYF.

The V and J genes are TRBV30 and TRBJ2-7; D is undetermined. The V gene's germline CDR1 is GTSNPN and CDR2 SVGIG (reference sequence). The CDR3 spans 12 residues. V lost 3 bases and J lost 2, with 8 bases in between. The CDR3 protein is CAWRSTTYEQYF. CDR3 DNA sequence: TGTGCCTGGAGAAGCACCACCTACGAGCAGTACTTC.

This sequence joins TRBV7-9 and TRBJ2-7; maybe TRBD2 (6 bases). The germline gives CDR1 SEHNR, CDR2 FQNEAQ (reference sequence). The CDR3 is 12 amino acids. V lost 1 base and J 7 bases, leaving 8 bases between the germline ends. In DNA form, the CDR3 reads TGTGCCAGCAGCTTAGGTGGGGGGGAGCAGTACTTC. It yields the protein CASSLGGGEQYF.

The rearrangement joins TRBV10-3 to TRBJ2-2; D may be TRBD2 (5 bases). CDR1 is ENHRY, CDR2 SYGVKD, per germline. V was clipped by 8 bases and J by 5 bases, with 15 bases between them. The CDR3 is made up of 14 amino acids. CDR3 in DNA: TGTGCCATCGGTGGAGTCGGAGGTACCGGGGAGCTGTTTTTT. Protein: CAIGGVGGTGELFF.

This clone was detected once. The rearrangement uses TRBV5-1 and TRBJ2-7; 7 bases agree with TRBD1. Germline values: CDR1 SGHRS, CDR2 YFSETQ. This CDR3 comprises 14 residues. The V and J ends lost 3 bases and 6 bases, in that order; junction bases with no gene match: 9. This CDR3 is CASSSRDSVLEQYF. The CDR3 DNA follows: TGCGCCAGCAGCTCCCGGGACAGCGTCCTCGAGCAGTACTTC.

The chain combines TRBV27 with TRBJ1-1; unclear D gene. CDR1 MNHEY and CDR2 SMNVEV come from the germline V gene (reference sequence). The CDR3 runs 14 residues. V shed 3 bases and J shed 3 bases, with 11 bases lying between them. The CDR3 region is CASSFNPSHTEAFF. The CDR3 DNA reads TGTGCCAGCAGTTTCAACCCATCACACACTGAAGCTTTCTTT.

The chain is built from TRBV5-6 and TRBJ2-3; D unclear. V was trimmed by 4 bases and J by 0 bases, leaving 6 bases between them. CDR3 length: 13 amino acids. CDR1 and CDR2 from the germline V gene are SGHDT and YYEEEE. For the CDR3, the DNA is TGTGCCAGCAGCCCGGAGAGCACAGATACGCAGTATTTT. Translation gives CASSPESTDTQYF.

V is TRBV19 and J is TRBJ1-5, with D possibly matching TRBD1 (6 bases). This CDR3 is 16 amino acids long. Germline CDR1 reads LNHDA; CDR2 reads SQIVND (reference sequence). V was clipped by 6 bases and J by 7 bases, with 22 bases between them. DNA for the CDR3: TGTGCCAGTAGCCTCCTCTTTGCGGGGGCGGAGCAGCCCCAGCATTTT. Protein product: CASSLLFAGAEQPQHF.

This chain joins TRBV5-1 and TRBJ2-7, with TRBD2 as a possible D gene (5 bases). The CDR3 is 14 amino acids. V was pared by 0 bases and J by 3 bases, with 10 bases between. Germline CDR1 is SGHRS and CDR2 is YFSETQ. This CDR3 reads CASSLAASRYEQYF. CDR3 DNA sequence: TGCGCCAGCAGCTTGGCTGCTAGCCGCTACGAGCAGTACTTC.

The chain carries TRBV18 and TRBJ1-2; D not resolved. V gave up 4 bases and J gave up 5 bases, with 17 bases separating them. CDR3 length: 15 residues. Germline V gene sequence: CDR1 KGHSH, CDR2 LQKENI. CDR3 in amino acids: CASSLESKPGYGYTF. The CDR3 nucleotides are TGTGCCAGCTCACTGGAAAGTAAACCGGGGTATGGCTACACCTTC.

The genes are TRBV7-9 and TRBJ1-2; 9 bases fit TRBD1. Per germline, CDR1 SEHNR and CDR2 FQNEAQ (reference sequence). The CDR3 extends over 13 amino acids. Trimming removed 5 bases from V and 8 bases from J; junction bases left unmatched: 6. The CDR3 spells CASSPGTGRGYTF. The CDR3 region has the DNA TGTGCCAGCAGCCCAGGGACAGGGAGAGGCTACACCTTC.